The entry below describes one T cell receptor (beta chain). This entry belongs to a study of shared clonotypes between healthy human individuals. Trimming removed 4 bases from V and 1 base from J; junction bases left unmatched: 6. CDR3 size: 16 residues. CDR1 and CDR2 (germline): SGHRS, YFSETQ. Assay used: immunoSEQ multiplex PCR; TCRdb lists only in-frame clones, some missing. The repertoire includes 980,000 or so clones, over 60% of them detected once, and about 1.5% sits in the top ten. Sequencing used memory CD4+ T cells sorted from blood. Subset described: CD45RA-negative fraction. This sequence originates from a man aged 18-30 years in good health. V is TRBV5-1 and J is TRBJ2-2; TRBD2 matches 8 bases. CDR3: CASSQTGLGNTGELFF. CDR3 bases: TGCGCCAGCAGCCAAACGGGACTAGGGAACACCGGGGAGCTGTTTTTT. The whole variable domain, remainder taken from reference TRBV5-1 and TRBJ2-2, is KAGVTQTPRYLIKTRGQQVTLSCSPISGHRSVSWYQQTPGQGLQFLFEYFSETQRNKGNFPGRFSGRQFSNSRSEMNVSTLELGDSALYLCASSQTGLGNTGELFFGEGSRLTVL.